This entry concerns a single TCR beta chain. The table came from immunoSEQ multiplex PCR; TCRdb's copy has only in-frame clones and leaves some out. The sample has roughly 2,500,000 clones; more than 85% are singletons. The data derive from a study of shared clonotypes between healthy human individuals. The CDR3 is made up of 15 amino acids. In germline, CDR1 is SGHRS, CDR2 YFSETQ. J lost 1 base, V lost 3 bases, and 2 bases had no gene match. The receptor was derived from a man aged 18-30 years in good health. Some clones in this sample may be carry-over from other donors' samples. This rearrangement joins TRBV5-1 to TRBJ2-7, with 12 bases aligning to TRBD1. What was sequenced was naive CD4+ T cells from PBMCs. Noted subset: CD45RA+ positively selected. The CDR3 loop is CASSSGQGASYEQYF. CDR3 DNA sequence: TGCGCCAGCAGCTCGGGACAGGGGGCTTCCTACGAGCAGTACTTC. Based on the CDR3 plus reference TRBV5-1 and TRBJ2-7, the full variable domain is KAGVTQTPRYLIKTRGQQVTLSCSPISGHRSVSWYQQTPGQGLQFLFEYFSETQRNKGNFPGRFSGRQFSNSRSEMNVSTLELGDSALYLCASSSGQGASYEQYFGPGTRLTVT.